Following are 26 T cell receptor beta chains from one sample sequenced in a study of read filtering for tumor transcriptome and immune sequencing. The library was built from about 370 ng RNA with molecular barcoded adaptors for alpha/delta and beta/gamma chains. One entry per CDR3 protein results from TCRdb running MiXCR on the reads. This sample has 100,000 to 150,000 distinct CDR3 sequences, with 10% to 15% found just once. Sequences were obtained from a population of CD138-negative cells sorted from bone marrow. The receptors were sampled from a donor over 35 with multiple myeloma.

This chain connects TRBV2 to TRBJ1-5, with 7 bases that match TRBD1. V trimming: 7 bases; J trimming: 7 bases; junction bases outside the gene matches: 10. Germline V gene sequence: CDR1 SNHLY, CDR2 FYNNEI. CDR3 length equals 14 residues. This CDR3 reads CASTERSGGQPQHF. CDR3 bases: TGTGCCAGCACCGAGCGGTCAGGGGGGCAGCCCCAGCATTTT.

This clonotype was picked up a small number of times. The V and J genes are TRBV6-5 and TRBJ1-5; D is unresolved. This CDR3 spans 16 amino acids. Trimming took off 5 bases at V and 0 bases at J, with 14 bases between the two ends. In germline, CDR1 is MNHEY, CDR2 SVGAGI. The CDR3 DNA reads as TGTGCCAGCAGTCCTACAACAAAGTATAGCAATCAGCCCCAGCATTTT. This sequence encodes CASSPTTKYSNQPQHF.

This clonotype was detected many times. The J gene is TRBJ2-4, the V gene TRBV5-1; TRBD1 aligns across 7 bases. The germline V gene has CDR1 SGHRS and CDR2 YFSETQ. This CDR3 region has 14 residues. Trimming took 4 bases from V and 6 from J; bases not matched to a gene: 7. The DNA for the CDR3 is TGCGCCAGCAGCAGCCGCGACAGGGCAAACATTCAGTACTTC. Amino acids: CASSSRDRANIQYF.

In regard to this clonotype: At one end, the junction sequence differs from germline, possibly due to a read error. The rearrangement joins TRBV29-1 to TRBJ2-7; D is perhaps TRBD2 (6 bases). The CDR3 has 16 residues. Germline assignment: CDR1 SQVTM and CDR2 ANQGSEA. CDR3 in DNA: TGCGGCGTCGCCACCACTAGCAGTAGGCCCCTCTACGAGCAGTACTTC. It specifies CGVATTSSRPLYEQYF.

This clonotype was seen many times. The chain has TRBV29-1 and TRBJ2-5, with a tentative D call TRBD1 (5 bases). This CDR3 contains 12 residues. Germline loops: CDR1 SQVTM, CDR2 ANQGSEA. V was cut by 6 bases and J by 1 base, with 9 bases left in between. The DNA for the CDR3 is TGCAGCGTACGAGACAGCCAAGAGACCCAGTACTTC. Protein: CSVRDSQETQYF.

As regards this clonotype: Likely a read error: the CDR3 ends without its conserved phenylalanine or tryptophan. The rearrangement links TRBV19 to TRBJ1-1; D may be TRBD1 (5 bases). Trimming left V 6 bases short and J 1 base short, with 12 bases between. The CDR3 has 14 amino acids. The germline CDR1 and CDR2 sequences are LNHDA and SQIVND (reference sequence). The CDR3 bases are TGTGCCAGTAGAAAACTCGGGGGGAACACTGAAGCTTTCCTT. It yields the protein CASRKLGGNTEAFL.

This clonotype was counted many times. The chain couples TRBV29-1 to TRBJ1-1, with D uncertain. This CDR3 region has 14 residues. Between the trimmed V and J ends, which lost 5 bases and 4 bases, there was a span of 17 bases. CDR1 and CDR2 from the germline V gene are SQVTM and ANQGSEA. CDR3 DNA: TGCAGCGTTAGCAAGGACCCTGTGGGCACTGAAGCTTTCTTT. It is translated as CSVSKDPVGTEAFF.

This clonotype was observed at least ten times. The gene calls are TRBV12-3 or TRBV12-4 and TRBJ1-5, with D possibly being TRBD1 (5 bases). The ends were cut back, 7 bases at V and 5 bases at J, with 12 bases in the middle. The CDR3 spans 13 residues. CDR3 residues: CASTGQTDQPQHF. The DNA for the CDR3 is TGTGCCAGCACCGGACAAACCGATCAGCCCCAGCATTTT.

This clonotype has ten or more counts. The V call is TRBV29-1, the J call TRBJ1-2, with D tentatively TRBD1 (5 bases). CDR3 length: 14 residues. Germline CDR1 SQVTM, CDR2 ANQGSEA. V was trimmed by 1 base and J by 6 bases, leaving 15 bases between them. CDR3 DNA: TGCAGCGTTGAAGGTGGTCGGGGGTTGGATGGCTACACCTTC. Encoded protein: CSVEGGRGLDGYTF.

This clonotype was picked up many times. The chain uses TRBV19 and TRBJ1-5; D is undetermined. The CDR3 is made up of 14 amino acids. The ends were cut back, 6 bases at V and 1 base at J, with 10 bases in the middle. CDR1 and CDR2 from the germline V gene are LNHDA and SQIVND (reference sequence). This chain's CDR3 is CASRRLGSNQPQHF. The CDR3 DNA is TGTGCCAGTAGGCGTCTGGGGAGCAATCAGCCCCAGCATTTT.

This clonotype has ten or more counts. The gene calls are TRBV20-1 and TRBJ2-2, with 14 positions matching TRBD2. V lost 2 bases to trimming and J lost 8 bases; unmatched junction nucleotides: 7. This CDR3 is built from 16 residues. Germline V gene data show CDR1 as DFQATT and CDR2 as SNEGSKA (reference sequence). CDR3 nucleotide sequence: TGCAGTGCTAGACCGACGGGACTAGCGGGAGCTGGGGAGCTGTTTTTT. Translating gives CSARPTGLAGAGELFF.

This clonotype was recorded many times. The genes are TRBV10-2 and TRBJ1-1; tentative D call: TRBD1 (5 bases). The CDR3 loop spans 17 amino acids. V was pared by 3 bases and J by 1 base, with 18 bases between. Germline values: CDR1 WSHSY, CDR2 SAAADI. CDR3 nucleotide sequence: TGCGCCAGCAGTGAATTCCGGGGGTCCGGTAGGAACACTGAAGCTTTCTTT. Its translation is CASSEFRGSGRNTEAFF.

Many counts were recorded for this clonotype. V gene TRBV7-9 combines with J gene TRBJ1-4, with TRBD1 as a possible D gene (5 bases). V was trimmed by 4 bases and J by 8 bases, leaving 17 bases between them. This CDR3 has 15 amino acids. Per germline, CDR1 SEHNR and CDR2 FQNEAQ (reference sequence). The CDR3 region has the DNA TGTGCCAGCAGCTCTGAGGGACGGCCTGGGGAAAAACTGTTTTTT. Translation: CASSSEGRPGEKLFF.

In regard to this clonotype: The conserved phenylalanine or tryptophan is not found at the CDR3 terminus, so this likely reflects a read error. The chain uses TRBV3-1 and TRBJ1-1; 10 bases map to TRBD1. The CDR3 is 15 residues long. V shed 4 bases and J 4 bases; nucleotides not matched to a gene: 6. The germline CDR1 and CDR2 sequences are LGHDT and YNNKEL (reference sequence). The CDR3 DNA is TGTGCCAGCAGCCGTAGACAGGGGGCAGTCACTGAAGCTTTCCTT. Its protein product is CASSRRQGAVTEAFL.

This clonotype was seen a few times. The J gene is TRBJ2-5, the V gene TRBV6-5; 9 bases line up with TRBD1. CDR1 is MNHEY and CDR2 is SVGAGI in the germline V gene. This CDR3 region has 15 residues. V lost 6 bases to trimming and J lost 5 bases; unmatched junction nucleotides: 10. This CDR3 is CASSMNTGGLETQYF. CDR3 sequence (DNA): TGTGCCAGCAGCATGAATACAGGGGGCCTGGAGACCCAGTACTTC.

This clonotype occurred a few times. It may be a read error: a sequence one base away is much more abundant. This chain uses TRBV5-1 with TRBJ1-5; D remains unclear. In germline, CDR1 is SGHRS, CDR2 YFSETQ. This CDR3 comprises 15 residues. The V gene lost 3 bases and the J gene lost 3 bases, with 13 bases spanning the gap. This CDR3 is CASSSAGGINQPQHF. In nucleotides, the CDR3 is TGCGCCAGCAGCTCGGCCGGAGGGATCAATCAGCCCCAGCATTTT.

This clonotype was found many times. The chain joins TRBV20-1 to TRBJ2-1; TRBD2 might be the D (6 bases). V was pared by 3 bases and J by 3 bases, with 15 bases between. Germline V gene sequence: CDR1 DFQATT, CDR2 SNEGSKA (reference sequence). The CDR3 extends over 15 amino acids. CDR3 coding DNA: TGCAGTGCTAGGGTTAGCGGAGATTTCTACAATGAGCAGTTCTTC. Its protein product is CSARVSGDFYNEQFF.

In its sample, this clonotype was seen many times. The V gene is TRBV7-9, the J gene TRBJ2-7; no clear D. Trimming took off 1 base at V and 1 base at J, with 8 bases between the two ends. Germline V gene data show CDR1 as SEHNR and CDR2 as FQNEAQ (reference sequence). This CDR3 comprises 14 residues. The CDR3 sequence is CASSLVPGSYEQYF. The CDR3 DNA reads as TGTGCCAGCAGCTTAGTTCCTGGATCCTACGAGCAGTACTTC. The variable domain in full, with the rest retrieved from reference TRBV7-9 and TRBJ2-7, is DTGVSQNPRHKITKRGQNVTFRCDPISEHNRLYWYRQTLGQGPEFLTYFQNEAQLEKSRLLSDRFSAERPKGSFSTLEIQRTEQGDSAMYLCASSLVPGSYEQYFGPGTRLTVT.

In regard to this clonotype: With a much larger clone just one base away, this may be a read error. The chain carries TRBV6-2 or TRBV6-3 and TRBJ2-3, with TRBD1 matching over 7 bases. Germline assignment: CDR1 MNHEY and CDR2 SVGEGT. This CDR3 has 15 amino acids. Here the CDR3 reads CVSSYAGQAGDTQYF. As DNA, the CDR3 is TGTGTCAGCAGTTACGCTGGACAGGCGGGAGATACGCAGTATTTT.

This clonotype turned up a few times. Here the CDR3 omits its conserved ending phenylalanine or tryptophan, so a read error is the likely source. The V and J genes are TRBV29-1 and TRBJ2-7; possibly TRBD1 for D (5 bases). The germline CDR1 and CDR2 sequences are SQVTM and ANQGSEA. This CDR3 is built from 14 residues. V was pared by 4 bases and J by 0 bases, with 13 bases between. The CDR3 sequence is CSVADNLSSYEQYS. The DNA of the CDR3 is TGCAGCGTTGCGGACAACCTCAGCTCCTACGAGCAGTACTCC.

Ten or more counts support this clonotype. The chain combines TRBV12-3 or TRBV12-4 with TRBJ2-3, with 8 bases that match TRBD2. This CDR3 comprises 16 residues. V dropped 6 bases and J dropped 1; count of bases not matched to a gene: 9. The CDR3 here is CASSGGAVMGTDTQYF. DNA for the CDR3: TGTGCCAGCAGCGGGGGGGCGGTTATGGGCACAGATACGCAGTATTTT.

This chain connects TRBV7-2 to TRBJ2-1; 12 bases are a match to TRBD2. Germline loops: CDR1 SGHTA, CDR2 FQGNSA. J was trimmed by 9 bases and V by 5 bases; bases with no gene match: 11. This CDR3 has 16 residues. DNA for the CDR3: TGTGCCAGCAGCCCCACACTAGCGGGAGGTCTTGGTGAGCAGTTCTTC. Translated, it gives CASSPTLAGGLGEQFF.

This clonotype appeared many times. J is TRBJ2-1 and V is TRBV3-1; 8 nucleotides match TRBD2. The CDR3 consists of 12 residues. Germline trimming cut 3 bases from V and 13 bases from J; bases unmatched to any gene: 5. The germline CDR1 and CDR2 sequences are LGHDT and YNNKEL (reference sequence). In nucleotides, the CDR3 is TGTGCCAGCAGCCAGGGACTAGTTAGTCAGTTCTTC. Translated: CASSQGLVSQFF.

This clonotype has a count of ten or more. V usage is TRBV19 and J usage is TRBJ2-1; D is tentatively TRBD1 or TRBD2 (5 bases each). This CDR3 comprises 13 residues. The V end was cut by 4 bases, the J end by 7 bases, with 11 bases between. Per the germline V gene, CDR1 is LNHDA and CDR2 is SQIVND (reference sequence). Here the CDR3 DNA reads TGTGCCAGTAGTACGGGACGATGGAATGAGCAGTTCTTC. Residues: CASSTGRWNEQFF.

This clonotype occurred a few times. Given a much more abundant clone one base away, this may be a read error. The chain carries TRBV3-1 and TRBJ1-5; D gene uncertain. The CDR3 runs to 13 residues. Germline V lookup: CDR1 LGHDT, CDR2 YNNKEL (reference sequence). The ends were cut back, 0 bases at V and 6 bases at J, with 6 bases in the middle. CDR3 nucleotide sequence: TGTGCCAGCAGCCAAGATACTCGTCAGCCCCAGCATTTT. It translates to CASSQDTRQPQHF.

V gene TRBV5-4 combines with J gene TRBJ2-5, with 14 bases aligning to TRBD2. Germline CDR1 reads SGHNT; CDR2 reads YYREEE (reference sequence). The CDR3 consists of 17 residues. Unmatched junction bases numbered 7, after V lost 4 bases and J lost 2 bases. The CDR3 spells CASSMGGLAGDQETQYF. The DNA for the CDR3 is TGTGCCAGCAGCATGGGGGGACTAGCGGGGGATCAAGAGACCCAGTACTTC.